Below are 30 T cell receptor beta chains sequenced from a single sample in a study of T-cell reconstitution after alpha-beta-depleted transplantation in children. The authors prepared the TCRbeta library with unique molecular identifiers. MiXCR was run by TCRdb on the PCR reads, yielding one entry per CDR3 protein. This sample has around 200,000 distinct CDR3 sequences, with around 9.2% found just once. The sample in question was PBMCs, mostly from graft donor cells, obtained 360 days after TCRalphabeta/CD19-depleted stem cell transplant. The receptors were sampled from a male patient between 2 and 10 years old who had a stem cell transplant for acute myeloid leukemia, so the T cells may come from the graft donor.

This clonotype was counted at least ten times. The rearrangement links TRBV4-1 to TRBJ2-5; D uncertain. Trimming pared 1 base from V and 5 bases from J, leaving 20 bases between. The CDR3 covers 17 residues. The germline V gene encodes CDR1 MGHRA and CDR2 YSYEKL. The CDR3 spells CASSQGVVQTRLETQYF. As DNA, the CDR3 is TGCGCCAGCAGCCAAGGGGTAGTACAGACACGACTGGAGACCCAGTACTTC.

The V and J genes are TRBV10-3 and TRBJ2-3, with TRBD2 matching 8 bases. The CDR3 totals 14 residues. With V trimmed by 4 bases and J by 4 bases, 4 bases remained unmatched. Germline assignment: CDR1 ENHRY and CDR2 SYGVKD. CDR3: CAISVSGSADTQYF. CDR3 in DNA: TGTGCCATCAGTGTGAGCGGGAGCGCAGATACGCAGTATTTT.

This clonotype was seen only a few times. The V and J genes are TRBV7-3 and TRBJ1-1; D call uncertain. The germline CDR1 and CDR2 sequences are SGHTA and FQGTGA. V was trimmed by 0 bases and J by 4 bases, leaving 6 bases between them. The CDR3 is 13 amino acids. This CDR3 is CASSLTRRTEAFF. The CDR3 DNA sequence: TGTGCCAGCAGCTTAACCAGGCGCACTGAAGCTTTCTTT. Supplemented by reference TRBV7-3 and TRBJ1-1, the full variable domain reads GAGVSQTPSNKVTEKGKYVELRCDPISGHTALYWYRQSLGQGPEFLIYFQGTGAADDSGLPNDRFFAVRPEGSVSTLKIQRTERGDSAVYLCASSLTRRTEAFFGQGTRLTVV.

Only a few counts were recorded for this clonotype. This sequence joins TRBV29-1 and TRBJ1-2, with 9 bases that match TRBD1. This CDR3 comprises 16 residues. Germline CDR1 reads SQVTM; CDR2 reads ANQGSEA. Trimming took 4 bases from V and 4 from J; bases not matched to a gene: 13. The CDR3 bases are TGCAGCGTTGGTAGGACAGGGGATCAGAGGGCCTATGGCTACACCTTC. Translating gives CSVGRTGDQRAYGYTF.

The chain employs TRBV7-2 and TRBJ2-2; tentative D call: TRBD1 (5 bases). This CDR3 is built from 16 residues. CDR1 and CDR2 (germline): SGHTA, FQGNSA. Trimming left V 1 base short and J 1 base short, with 10 bases between. The CDR3 DNA reads TGTGCCAGCAGCTTAGGTGTGGGGCGGAACACCGGGGAGCTGTTTTTT. The encoded protein is CASSLGVGRNTGELFF.

A few counts support this clonotype. The V gene is TRBV12-3 or TRBV12-4, the J gene TRBJ1-2; a weak D match, TRBD1 (5 bases). The CDR3 is 13 residues long. V was cut by 3 bases and J by 8 bases, with 13 bases left in between. CDR3 DNA sequence: TGTGCCAGCAGTTTCCAGGGAACGAGAGGCTACACCTTC. It yields the protein CASSFQGTRGYTF.

Ten or more counts support this clonotype. The chain couples TRBV12-3 or TRBV12-4 to TRBJ1-3; D gene unclear. Trimming pared 8 bases from V and 0 bases from J, leaving 14 bases between. This CDR3 is 15 amino acids long. The CDR3 DNA sequence: TGTGCCAGCGGACGCGCACGGGGCTCTGGAAACACCATATATTTT. It yields the protein CASGRARGSGNTIYF.

As to this clonotype: A read error is possible here, since a much larger clone lies one base away. Since no conserved phenylalanine or tryptophan closes the CDR3, a read error is the likely cause. V usage is TRBV5-1 and J usage is TRBJ1-1; no definite D call. This CDR3 has 13 residues. V lost 3 bases, J lost 1 base, and 7 bases lay in between. Germline-derived CDR1 and CDR2 are SGHRS and YFSETQ. The CDR3 nucleotides are TGCGCCAGCAGCTGGGTTTCGAACACTGAAGCTTTCTGT. Its protein is CASSWVSNTEAFC.

This chain uses TRBV7-2 with TRBJ1-4, with D perhaps TRBD1 (5 bases). Germline CDR1 reads SGHTA; CDR2 reads FQGNSA. The CDR3 runs to 15 residues. Trimming pared 1 base from V and 8 bases from J, leaving 14 bases between. The CDR3 spells CASSLEPGRGEKLFF. CDR3 nucleotides: TGTGCCAGCAGCTTAGAGCCCGGACGGGGGGAAAAACTGTTTTTT.

Only a few counts were recorded for this clonotype. J is TRBJ2-2 and V is TRBV4-1, with 7 bases identical to TRBD2. This CDR3 has 21 amino acids. Germline V gene lookup returns CDR1 MGHRA and CDR2 YSYEKL. J was trimmed by 1 base and V by 4 bases; bases with no gene match: 21. CDR3: CASSLKAYGWREGRNTGELFF. As DNA, the CDR3 is TGCGCCAGCAGCCTGAAAGCTTATGGGTGGAGGGAGGGGCGGAACACCGGGGAGCTGTTTTTT.

This chain links TRBV12-3 or TRBV12-4 with TRBJ2-7; D is tentatively TRBD1 or TRBD2 (6 bases each). The CDR3 consists of 15 residues. V was shortened by 1 base and J by 0 bases, with 10 bases between the two germline ends. CDR3 loop: CASSLGGASSYEQYV. The DNA of the CDR3 is TGTGCCAGCAGTTTAGGGGGGGCGAGCTCCTACGAGCAGTACGTC.

The rearrangement joins TRBV21-1 to TRBJ2-7. TRBV21-1 is labeled a pseudogene. The CDR3 contains 15 residues. CDR3 DNA: TGTGCCAGCAGCATGACTTCTGTGACCCCCTACGAGCAGTACTTC. Protein product: CASSMTSVTPYEQYF.

This clonotype was seen a handful of times. The rearrangement uses TRBV12-2 and TRBJ2-1; the D call TRBD2 from the table was never checked on the DNA. TRBV12-2 is recorded as a pseudogene. This CDR3 spans 16 amino acids. The chain's CDR3 is CASRPLTSGDYNEQFF. The CDR3 DNA is TGTGCAAGTCGCCCGCTGACTAGCGGGGACTACAATGAGCAGTTCTTC.

In this sample, this clonotype turned up a few times. The chain links TRBV7-9 to TRBJ2-7, with TRBD1 matching 7 bases. The trim removed 1 base at V and 0 bases at J, leaving 6 bases unmatched. CDR1 is SEHNR and CDR2 is FQNEAQ in the germline V gene (reference sequence). This CDR3 spans 16 amino acids. The CDR3 DNA sequence: TGTGCCAGCAGCTTAGTGGGGGACAGCAGCTCCTACGAGCAGTACTTC. The encoded protein is CASSLVGDSSSYEQYF.

This clonotype appeared many times. The chain joins TRBV12-3 or TRBV12-4 to TRBJ2-2; D uncertain. Trimming stripped 5 bases from V and 3 bases from J, with 16 bases between. The CDR3 is made up of 16 amino acids. CDR3 DNA sequence: TGTGCCAGCAGTCCTCGGACCAACGGGTACACCGGGGAGCTGTTTTTT. Protein: CASSPRTNGYTGELFF.

This chain joins TRBV7-3 and TRBJ2-5; D remains unclear. The CDR3 extends over 13 amino acids. V gave up 4 bases and J gave up 2 bases, with 8 bases separating them. Germline CDR1 SGHTA, CDR2 FQGTGA. CDR3 in amino acids: CASSSLPQETQYF. For the CDR3, the DNA is TGTGCCAGCAGCTCCCTGCCGCAAGAGACCCAGTACTTC.

The sample holds a few counts of this clonotype. The chain couples TRBV27 to TRBJ2-3; 7 bases match TRBD2. Germline CDR1 MNHEY, CDR2 SMNVEV (reference sequence). The CDR3 is made up of 17 amino acids. V gave up 5 bases and J gave up 3 bases; unmatched junction bases: 14. CDR3 amino acids: CASSMRRTGGWTDTQYF. For the CDR3, the DNA is TGTGCCAGCAGTATGAGGAGGACGGGGGGTTGGACAGATACGCAGTATTTT.

This clonotype occurred a few times. The chain combines TRBV9 with TRBJ2-5, with D maybe TRBD1 (6 bases). This CDR3 is 15 amino acids long. The ends were cut back, 3 bases at V and 1 base at J, with 13 bases in the middle. Germline V gives CDR1 SGDLS, CDR2 YYNGEE. The CDR3 sequence: CASSAHRDSQETQYF. The CDR3 DNA sequence: TGTGCCAGCAGCGCCCACAGGGATTCCCAAGAGACCCAGTACTTC.

V is TRBV6-2 or TRBV6-3 and J is TRBJ2-7, with 8 bases aligning to TRBD2. The germline gives CDR1 MNHEY, CDR2 SVGEGT. J gave up 0 bases and V 5 bases, and 9 bases lay outside the gene matches. The CDR3 totals 16 residues. This CDR3 reads CASSREGLGISYEQYF. DNA for the CDR3: TGTGCCAGCAGTCGAGAGGGACTAGGAATCTCCTACGAGCAGTACTTC.

The chain links TRBV6-2 or TRBV6-3 to TRBJ1-5, with 9 bases fitting TRBD1. Germline V gene lookup returns CDR1 MNHEY and CDR2 SVGEGT. CDR3 length: 19 residues. The junction had 13 bases not matched to a gene; V was cut back by 0 bases and J by 4 bases. The CDR3 reads CASSYSRFPGTGYNQPQHF. CDR3 DNA: TGTGCCAGCAGTTACTCGAGGTTTCCCGGGACAGGGTATAATCAGCCCCAGCATTTT.

The rearrangement links TRBV14 to TRBJ2-2; D not certain. V gave up 0 bases and J gave up 2 bases, with 16 bases separating them. Germline V lookup: CDR1 SGHDN, CDR2 FVKESK. There are 18 residues in the CDR3. CDR3 sequence: CASSQDIMLGPNTGELFF. CDR3 sequence (DNA): TGTGCCAGCAGCCAAGATATTATGCTTGGCCCTAACACCGGGGAGCTGTTTTTT.

This clonotype turned up a few times. The rearrangement joins TRBV4-2 to TRBJ2-1; a possible D gene is TRBD2 (6 bases). Looked up from germline, CDR1 is LGHNA and CDR2 is YNFKEQ. Trimming stripped 0 bases from V and 9 bases from J, with 15 bases between. The CDR3 loop spans 15 amino acids. CDR3 protein: CASSQEKSGSREQFF. CDR3 coding DNA: TGTGCCAGCAGCCAAGAAAAGTCCGGGAGTCGTGAGCAGTTCTTC.

This clonotype appeared a few times. V usage is TRBV20-1 and J usage is TRBJ1-1; D perhaps matches TRBD1 (6 bases). CDR3 length: 12 residues. The germline V and J ends were trimmed by 3 bases and 11 bases, with 16 bases remaining between them. Germline CDR1 DFQATT, CDR2 SNEGSKA (reference sequence). The CDR3 DNA reads as TGCAGTGCTAGCGACAGGAGGATGGAGGCTTTCTTT. This sequence encodes CSASDRRMEAFF.

The table lists this clonotype with many counts. CDR3 region: CASSAGLAESSYEQYF. DNA of the CDR3: TGTGCCAGCAGCGCGGGACTAGCGGAAAGCTCCTACGAGCAGTACTTC. The J gene is TRBJ2-7, the V gene TRBV9; 11 positions agree with TRBD2. Germline V lookup: CDR1 SGDLS, CDR2 YYNGEE. V gave up 3 bases and J gave up 0 bases; unmatched junction bases: 5. The length of the CDR3 is 16 residues.

This clonotype was counted ten times or more. This chain links TRBV29-1 with TRBJ2-1, with a weak D call TRBD2 (5 bases). This CDR3 is built from 15 residues. Germline V gives CDR1 SQVTM, CDR2 ANQGSEA. Trimming took off 4 bases at V and 4 bases at J, with 17 bases between the two ends. The CDR3 loop is CSVGTPAEIYNEQFF. The CDR3 nucleotides read TGCAGCGTTGGAACGCCAGCGGAGATTTACAATGAGCAGTTCTTC.

This rearrangement joins TRBV2 to TRBJ2-6; D is perhaps TRBD2 (6 bases). Trimming took off 9 bases at V and 2 bases at J, with 8 bases between the two ends. CDR3 size: 13 residues. Germline-derived CDR1 and CDR2 are SNHLY and FYNNEI. The DNA for the CDR3 is TGTGCCAGGACGGGGGCTGGGGCCAACGTCCTGACTTTC. It encodes CARTGAGANVLTF. The variable domain in full, with the rest retrieved from reference TRBV2 and TRBJ2-6, is EPEVTQTPSHQVTQMGQEVILRCVPISNHLYFYWYRQILGQKVEFLVSFYNNEISEKSEIFDDQFSVERPDGSNFTLKIRSTKLEDSAMYFCARTGAGANVLTFGAGSRLTVL.

A few counts support this clonotype. The chain joins TRBV6-1 to TRBJ2-3; 13 bases align to TRBD2. Germline V gene data show CDR1 as MNHNS and CDR2 as SASEGT. After removal of 5 bases from V and 4 bases from J, the junction contained 6 bases not matched to a gene. The CDR3 contains 16 residues. The CDR3 is CASSQWTSGRSDTQYF. CDR3 sequence (DNA): TGTGCCAGCAGTCAATGGACTAGCGGGAGATCAGATACGCAGTATTTT.

This clonotype showed up many times. The chain employs TRBV20-1 and TRBJ2-1; 10 bases line up with TRBD1. The V and J ends lost 6 bases and 3 bases, in that order; junction bases with no gene match: 5. Germline CDR1 is DFQATT and CDR2 is SNEGSKA (reference sequence). The CDR3 is 14 residues long. For the CDR3, the DNA is TGCAGTGCACCCGGGACAGGGGTCTACAATGAGCAGTTCTTC. Translating gives CSAPGTGVYNEQFF.

A few counts support this clonotype. V and J are TRBV5-1 and TRBJ2-1; 10 bases match TRBD2. In germline, CDR1 is SGHRS, CDR2 YFSETQ. With 2 bases clipped from V and 15 bases from J, the junction kept 5 bases outside the gene matches. The CDR3 has 12 residues. The CDR3 loop is CASSLSGRVLFF. The DNA of the CDR3 is TGCGCCAGCAGCTTAAGCGGGAGGGTCCTGTTCTTC.

The chain is built from TRBV15 and TRBJ2-4; D is undetermined. CDR1 is LNHNV and CDR2 is YYDKDF in the germline V gene (reference sequence). This CDR3 is built from 17 residues. V shed 0 bases and J shed 0 bases, with 12 bases lying between them. In DNA, the CDR3 is TGTGCCACCAGCAGAGATCGGTCGGTACTAGCCAAAAACATTCAGTACTTC. Amino acids: CATSRDRSVLAKNIQYF. The full variable domain, in which reference TRBV15 and TRBJ2-4 provide the parts outside the CDR3, is DAMVIQNPRYQVTQFGKPVTLSCSQTLNHNVMYWYQQKSSQAPKLLFHYYDKDFNNEADTPDNFQSRRPNTSFCFLDIRSPGLGDTAMYLCATSRDRSVLAKNIQYFGAGTRLSVL.